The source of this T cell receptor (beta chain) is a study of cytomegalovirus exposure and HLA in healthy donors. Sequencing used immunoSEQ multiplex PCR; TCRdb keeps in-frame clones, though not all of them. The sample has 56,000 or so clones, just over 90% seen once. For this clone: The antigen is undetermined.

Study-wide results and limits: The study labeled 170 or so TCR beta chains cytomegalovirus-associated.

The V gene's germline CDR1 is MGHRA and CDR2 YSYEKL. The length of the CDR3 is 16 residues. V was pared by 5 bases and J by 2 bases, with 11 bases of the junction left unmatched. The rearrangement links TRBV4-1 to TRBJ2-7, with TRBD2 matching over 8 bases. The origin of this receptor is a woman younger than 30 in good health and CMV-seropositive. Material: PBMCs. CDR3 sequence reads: CASSTLIAGRAYEQYF. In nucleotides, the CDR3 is TGCGCCAGCAGCACCCTCATAGCGGGGAGAGCCTACGAGCAGTACTTC.